This T cell receptor beta chain was identified in a study of shared clonotypes between healthy human individuals. Across the whole study: The study used three CD4 naive, three CD4 memory, two CD8 naive and one CD8 memory plate per donor.

Naivety among CD8 cells was defined by CD45RO negativity and positive CCR7 selection, thereby excluding terminally differentiated effector memory CD45RA+ cells. From germline, CDR1 is SGHVS and CDR2 FQNEAQ. The CDR3 runs 14 residues. The V end lost 0 bases, the J end lost 2 bases, and 5 bases lay between the germline ends. As handled by the study authors: As immunoSEQ supplied junction-only sequences (without quality scores), filtering differed. This table comes from immunoSEQ multiplex PCR, and its TCRdb copy is limited to in-frame clones, with some not included. From that table come the V and J calls and clone size; the DNA was used to work out D and trimming. The sample contains around 1,900,000 clones, 80% to 95% of which appear only once.

The rearrangement links TRBV7-8 to TRBJ2-1, with no clear D. The sample taken for sequencing was naive CD8+ T cells from PBMCs. The receptor's source is a man aged 18 to 30 in good health. Some clones in this sample may be carry-over from other donors' samples. The CDR3 nucleotides read TGTGCCAGCAGCTTAGCTCGTGCCTACAATGAGCAGTTCTTC. It encodes CASSLARAYNEQFF.